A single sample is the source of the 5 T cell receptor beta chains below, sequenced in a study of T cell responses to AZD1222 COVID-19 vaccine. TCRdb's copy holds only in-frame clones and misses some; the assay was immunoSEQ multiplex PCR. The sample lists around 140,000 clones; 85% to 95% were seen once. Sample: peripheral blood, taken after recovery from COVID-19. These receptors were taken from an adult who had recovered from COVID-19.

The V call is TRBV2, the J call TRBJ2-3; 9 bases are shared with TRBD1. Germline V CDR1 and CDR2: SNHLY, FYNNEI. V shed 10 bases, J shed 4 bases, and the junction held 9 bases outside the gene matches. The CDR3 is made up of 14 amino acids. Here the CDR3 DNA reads TGTGCCAAGACCGGGACAGGGCAAGCAGATACGCAGTATTTT. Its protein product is CAKTGTGQADTQYF.

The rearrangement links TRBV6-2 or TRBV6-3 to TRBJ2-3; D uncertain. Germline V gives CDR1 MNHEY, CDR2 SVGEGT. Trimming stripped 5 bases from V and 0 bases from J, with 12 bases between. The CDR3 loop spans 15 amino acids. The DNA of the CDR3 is TGTGCCAGCAGTACCCCCGGACCCAGCACAGATACGCAGTATTTT. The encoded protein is CASSTPGPSTDTQYF.

CDR3 sequence: CASTILRTGNEQFF. In DNA form, the CDR3 reads TGTGCCAGCACAATTCTCCGGACAGGGAATGAGCAGTTCTTC. The V gene is TRBV2, the J gene TRBJ2-1, with 8 bases identical to TRBD1. Germline CDR1 is SNHLY and CDR2 is FYNNEI. The CDR3 sequence is 14 residues long. Trimming cost V 7 bases and J 7 bases; bases outside gene matches: 9.

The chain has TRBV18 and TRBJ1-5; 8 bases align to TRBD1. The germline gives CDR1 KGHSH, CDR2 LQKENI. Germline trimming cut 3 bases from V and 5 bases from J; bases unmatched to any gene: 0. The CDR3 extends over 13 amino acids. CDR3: CASSPGQDQPQHF. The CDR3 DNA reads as TGTGCCAGCTCACCGGGACAGGATCAGCCCCAGCATTTT.

CDR3 nucleotide sequence: TGTGCCAGTAGTATATCGACAGGGATGGGTAGGGCTGAAGCTTTCTTT. Its protein is CASSISTGMGRAEAFF. V gene TRBV19 combines with J gene TRBJ1-1, with TRBD1 identical over 7 bases. The junction had 12 bases not matched to a gene; V was cut back by 2 bases and J by 6 bases. CDR3 length equals 16 residues. Germline V lookup: CDR1 LNHDA, CDR2 SQIVND (reference sequence).